A single sample is the source of the 24 T cell receptor beta chains below, sequenced in a study of identifying expanded T cells in peripheral blood (dated by TCRdb to about 2019). Libraries were constructed by the immunoSEQ multiplex PCR assay. As stored in TCRdb, this immuneACCESS dataset retains in-frame rearrangements with V and J assigned. A fraction of the clones does not appear; measured against another copy, unresolved V genes explain less than half of the discrepancy, and the remainder lacks a known reason. The sample has over 100,000 clones on record, around 88% of them singletons. The ten largest clones add up to roughly 14% of the sample. The sample comprised blood. These receptors came from a person between 18 and 69 years old in good health.

J is TRBJ1-5 and V is TRBV19; D is unresolved. CDR1 and CDR2 from the germline V gene are LNHDA and SQIVND (reference sequence). V lost 3 bases and J 5 bases, leaving 11 bases between the germline ends. The CDR3 length is 14 residues. Here the CDR3 reads CASSIGRPDQPQHF. The CDR3 DNA sequence: TGTGCCAGTAGTATTGGCAGACCCGATCAGCCCCAGCATTTT.

This chain links TRBV6-1 with TRBJ2-7, with unresolved D. CDR3 size: 15 residues. V lost 4 bases and J 3 bases, leaving 16 bases between the germline ends. CDR1 and CDR2 (germline): MNHNS, SASEGT. The CDR3: CASSASLQYSYEQYF. The CDR3 DNA is TGTGCCAGCAGTGCAAGCCTACAGTACAGCTACGAGCAGTACTTC.

The chain uses TRBV19 and TRBJ1-4, with D maybe TRBD1 (6 bases). The germline V and J ends were trimmed by 3 bases and 1 base, with 9 bases remaining between them. The CDR3 totals 15 residues. Germline lookup yields CDR1 LNHDA and CDR2 SQIVND (reference sequence). For the CDR3, the DNA is TGTGCCAGTAGTATCGGGGGGCGAACTAATGAAAAACTGTTTTTT. Translating it yields CASSIGGRTNEKLFF.

The chain couples TRBV12-5 to TRBJ2-3; 8 positions match TRBD2. The V segment lost 4 bases and the J segment 6 bases; nucleotides outside the gene matches: 9. CDR1 and CDR2 (germline): LGHNT, FRNRAP. The CDR3 is 15 residues long. As DNA, the CDR3 is TGTGCTAGTGGTTCCATCGGGACTAGTACCGATACGCAGTATTTT. Translated, it gives CASGSIGTSTDTQYF.

This clone appeared once. This chain links TRBV7-2 with TRBJ1-3; D is unresolved. CDR1 and CDR2 from the germline V gene are SGHTA and FQGNSA. The V and J ends lost 1 base and 10 bases respectively, with 17 bases between them. This CDR3 is 15 amino acids long. CDR3 in DNA: TGTGCCAGCAGCTTAGGGAGACACCCCTTAGGGACCATATATTTT. Its protein product is CASSLGRHPLGTIYF.

The V call is TRBV5-6, the J call TRBJ1-1; TRBD1 might be the D (5 bases). Germline-derived CDR1 and CDR2 are SGHDT and YYEEEE. The CDR3 has 13 residues. V was cut by 4 bases and J by 1 base, with 8 bases left in between. The chain's CDR3 is CASSPGQNTEAFF. DNA for the CDR3: TGTGCCAGCAGCCCCGGACAGAACACTGAAGCTTTCTTT.

The V gene is TRBV11-2, the J gene TRBJ1-2, with unresolved D. The CDR3 has 13 amino acids. Germline V lookup: CDR1 SGHAT, CDR2 FQNNGV. Trimming pared 5 bases from V and 3 bases from J, leaving 10 bases between. CDR3: CASSGSQDYGYTF. CDR3 nucleotides: TGTGCCAGCAGCGGAAGTCAGGACTATGGCTACACCTTC.

The rearrangement links TRBV6-1 to TRBJ2-5; D is perhaps TRBD1 or TRBD2 (5 bases each). Germline V lookup: CDR1 MNHNS, CDR2 SASEGT. This CDR3 comprises 12 residues. V lost 8 bases and J 4 bases, leaving 11 bases between the germline ends. CDR3 region: CASADSGETQYF. CDR3 DNA sequence: TGTGCCAGCGCCGACAGCGGAGAGACCCAGTACTTC.

The chain carries TRBV7-9 and TRBJ1-1; the match to TRBD1 covers 10 bases. V shed 7 bases and J 4 bases; nucleotides not matched to a gene: 9. Per germline, CDR1 SEHNR and CDR2 FQNEAQ (reference sequence). The CDR3 spans 15 residues. CDR3 sequence (DNA): TGTGCCAGCACCAGAGGGACAGGGGCGAGCACTGAAGCTTTCTTT. Protein sequence: CASTRGTGASTEAFF.

This rearrangement joins TRBV14 to TRBJ1-2, with D possibly TRBD1 on 6 matching bases. The CDR3 is 15 amino acids. Between the trimmed V and J ends, which lost 2 bases and 5 bases, there was a span of 15 bases. Germline values: CDR1 SGHDN, CDR2 FVKESK. This CDR3 is CASSQNRVPSYGYTF. The CDR3 nucleotides are TGTGCCAGCAGCCAAAACAGGGTCCCCTCTTATGGCTACACCTTC.

The rearrangement uses TRBV7-9 and TRBJ2-2; perhaps D is TRBD1 or TRBD2 (5 bases each). This CDR3 is built from 14 residues. The germline V gene encodes CDR1 SEHNR and CDR2 FQNEAQ (reference sequence). The V gene lost 6 bases and the J gene lost 4 bases, with 12 bases spanning the gap. The CDR3, as DNA: TGTGCCAGCAGTCAGACAGAGGGCACCGGGGAGCTGTTTTTT. As protein: CASSQTEGTGELFF.

This chain uses TRBV5-1 with TRBJ2-7; either TRBD1 or TRBD2 may fit D (5 bases each). Germline CDR1 reads SGHRS; CDR2 reads YFSETQ. The V gene lost 5 bases and the J gene lost 2 bases, with 5 bases spanning the gap. The CDR3 runs to 11 residues. The DNA for the CDR3 is TGCGCCAGCAGGGGGGCCTACGAGCAGTACTTC. As protein: CASRGAYEQYF.

V gene TRBV7-8 combines with J gene TRBJ2-7, with D possibly TRBD2 on 7 matching bases. The germline CDR1 and CDR2 sequences are SGHVS and FQNEAQ. There are 16 residues in the CDR3. The ends were cut back, 0 bases at V and 0 bases at J, with 12 bases in the middle. The CDR3 nucleotides are TGTGCCAGCAGCTTAGCGGGGGGGCCGAGCTCCTACGAGCAGTACTTC. Translated, it gives CASSLAGGPSSYEQYF.

The chain combines TRBV28 with TRBJ2-1; TRBD2 aligns across 7 bases. Looked up from germline, CDR1 is MDHEN and CDR2 is SYDVKM. V shed 5 bases, J shed 9 bases, and the junction held 16 bases outside the gene matches. This CDR3 contains 16 residues. For the CDR3, the DNA is TGTGCCAGCAGTACCCTGACGCAGGTTGGGGGGGTTGAGCAGTTCTTC. It codes for CASSTLTQVGGVEQFF.

The gene calls are TRBV19 and TRBJ2-2, with 7 positions matching TRBD2. CDR1 is LNHDA, CDR2 SQIVND, per germline (reference sequence). With 4 bases clipped from V and 2 bases from J, the junction kept 4 bases outside the gene matches. This CDR3 is built from 15 residues. The CDR3 protein is CASSKASGNTGELFF. The CDR3 coding sequence is TGTGCCAGTAGTAAGGCTAGCGGCAACACCGGGGAGCTGTTTTTT.

The chain employs TRBV5-6 and TRBJ2-7; 8 nucleotides align to TRBD1. V dropped 5 bases and J dropped 3; count of bases not matched to a gene: 7. Germline assignment: CDR1 SGHDT and CDR2 YYEEEE. The CDR3 has 14 residues. DNA of the CDR3: TGTGCCAGCAGGCCGGGACAGGAAGACTACGAGCAGTACTTC. Protein product: CASRPGQEDYEQYF.

The V gene is TRBV13, the J gene TRBJ1-4, with 9 bases lining up with TRBD1. Losses at the gene ends were 2 bases for V and 12 bases for J; bases not matched to a gene: 7. Per germline, CDR1 PRHDT and CDR2 FYEKMQ (reference sequence). The CDR3 contains 14 residues. CDR3 coding DNA: TGTGCCAGCAGCTTAAGGACAGGGGTGGAGGAACTGTTTTTT. Its protein is CASSLRTGVEELFF.

The chain links TRBV5-5 to TRBJ2-7; either TRBD1 or TRBD2 may supply D (5 bases each). V was cut by 2 bases and J by 6 bases, with 9 bases left in between. The CDR3 extends over 12 amino acids. Germline CDR1 reads SGHKS; CDR2 reads YYEKEE (reference sequence). CDR3 sequence (DNA): TGTGCCAGCAGCTTCTCAGGGAGCGAGCAGTACTTC. It is translated as CASSFSGSEQYF.

CDR3 in DNA: TGTGCCAGCAGCTCCGACAGGGGAGTCACTGAAGCTTTCTTT. This translates into CASSSDRGVTEAFF. The rearrangement links TRBV5-4 to TRBJ1-1, with 8 positions matching TRBD1. This CDR3 has 14 residues. CDR1 SGHNT and CDR2 YYREEE come from the germline V gene (reference sequence). The V gene end was trimmed by 3 bases and the J gene end by 4 bases; junction bases not matched to a gene: 5.

The chain joins TRBV28 to TRBJ2-5; D may be TRBD1 (5 bases). CDR1 MDHEN and CDR2 SYDVKM come from the germline V gene. The CDR3 covers 13 residues. Trimming stripped 6 bases from V and 3 bases from J, with 11 bases between. CDR3 sequence: CASRLRREETQYF. CDR3 DNA sequence: TGTGCCAGCAGGCTGCGCAGGGAAGAGACCCAGTACTTC.

This chain links TRBV7-3 with TRBJ2-7; D call uncertain. Trimming shortened V by 5 bases and J by 3 bases, and 11 bases separated the two germline ends. Germline-derived CDR1 and CDR2 are SGHTA and FQGTGA. The CDR3 has 13 residues. Written as DNA, the CDR3 is TGTGCCAGCAGCACCGGACCCAACTACGAGCAGTACTTC. Translation: CASSTGPNYEQYF.

The rearrangement uses TRBV10-3 and TRBJ2-1, with D unresolved. V dropped 10 bases and J dropped 0 bases, with 16 bases sitting between them. This CDR3 spans 15 amino acids. Germline V gene sequence: CDR1 ENHRY, CDR2 SYGVKD. The chain's CDR3 is CATTSTSSSYNEQFF. For the CDR3, the DNA is TGTGCCACGACATCAACTTCGAGCTCCTACAATGAGCAGTTCTTC.

This chain connects TRBV18 to TRBJ2-6, with D unresolved. Germline V gives CDR1 KGHSH, CDR2 LQKENI. The CDR3 runs 13 residues. V was pared by 3 bases and J by 2 bases, with 2 bases between. CDR3 amino acids: CASSPTGANVLTF. In DNA, the CDR3 is TGTGCCAGCTCACCCACTGGGGCCAACGTCCTGACTTTC.

The V call is TRBV5-1, the J call TRBJ2-3; either TRBD1 or TRBD2 may fit D (6 bases each). Trimming pared 5 bases from V and 4 bases from J, leaving 8 bases between. This CDR3 region has 12 residues. Germline CDR1 and CDR2: SGHRS and YFSETQ. The CDR3 is CASREGADTQYF. In nucleotides, the CDR3 is TGCGCCAGCAGGGAGGGGGCAGATACGCAGTATTTT.